These 18 T cell receptor beta chains share one sample of origin, sequenced in a study of OX40 agonist ivuxolimab in advanced cancers. Repertoires were generated with immunoSEQ multiplex PCR, while TCRdb's copy carries only in-frame clones and drops some. The sample records tens of thousands of clones, about 85% being singletons. Source: CD4+ or CD8+ T cells sorted from blood, taken in a trial of the OX40 agonist ivuxolimab. The receptors derive from an adult with an advanced solid tumor such as melanoma, head and neck, liver or kidney cancer.

This clone was seen more than once but under ten times. V gene TRBV2 combines with J gene TRBJ2-3; 10 nucleotides agree with TRBD1. Germline V CDR1 and CDR2: SNHLY, FYNNEI. V was clipped by 6 bases and J by 3 bases; unmatched bases: 9. This CDR3 region has 16 residues. The DNA for the CDR3 is TGTGCCAGCAGAATCCGCGGGACAGGGGTTACAGATACGCAGTATTTT. As protein: CASRIRGTGVTDTQYF.

The chain has TRBV10-3 and TRBJ2-5; D is unclear. There are 13 residues in the CDR3. V was cut by 6 bases and J by 5 bases, with 13 bases left in between. The germline CDR1 and CDR2 sequences are ENHRY and SYGVKD. CDR3 sequence (DNA): TGTGCCATCAGAGACGAACTGGTGGAGACCCAGTACTTC. It codes for CAIRDELVETQYF.

This clone was seen just once. V gene TRBV10-1 combines with J gene TRBJ2-6; no clear D gene. Trimming took 6 bases from V and 0 from J, leaving 3 bases between them. Germline V CDR1 and CDR2: WNHNN, SYGVQD (reference sequence). The CDR3 has 13 amino acids. The CDR3 coding sequence is TGCGCCAGCAGACCCTCTGGGGCCAACGTCCTGACTTTC. Its translation is CASRPSGANVLTF.

The V and J genes are TRBV7-2 and TRBJ1-1; D is unclear. V dropped 3 bases and J dropped 2 bases, with 10 bases sitting between them. Germline CDR1 reads SGHTA; CDR2 reads FQGNSA. There are 14 residues in the CDR3. The CDR3 loop reads CASSLHAVNTEAFF. The CDR3 coding sequence is TGTGCCAGCAGCTTGCACGCGGTTAACACTGAAGCTTTCTTT.

The chain employs TRBV9 and TRBJ2-7; 8 bases fit TRBD1. Trimming cost V 3 bases and J 6 bases; bases outside gene matches: 8. Germline loops: CDR1 SGDLS, CDR2 YYNGEE. The CDR3 has 14 residues. The CDR3 DNA reads as TGTGCCAGCAGCGCTGGACAGGGATCCGTCGAGCAGTACTTC. Translating gives CASSAGQGSVEQYF.

The chain combines TRBV7-6 with TRBJ2-7; the D gene is possibly TRBD1 (6 bases). The CDR3 spans 14 residues. The germline V and J ends were trimmed by 1 base and 3 bases, with 10 bases remaining between them. Per the germline V gene, CDR1 is SGHVS and CDR2 is FNYEAQ. The CDR3 region is CASSLGGGSYEQYF. CDR3 sequence (DNA): TGTGCCAGCAGCTTAGGAGGGGGTAGCTACGAGCAGTACTTC.

The rearrangement uses TRBV28 and TRBJ2-1, with TRBD1 matching over 8 bases. The CDR3 length is 16 residues. The germline V gene encodes CDR1 MDHEN and CDR2 SYDVKM. Losses at the gene ends were 6 bases for V and 7 bases for J; bases not matched to a gene: 14. The CDR3 spells CASSLPPRRDRNEQFF. In DNA, the CDR3 is TGTGCCAGCAGCCTACCCCCGCGCAGGGACAGGAATGAGCAGTTCTTC.

This chain links TRBV4-1 with TRBJ2-5; D is ambiguous. This CDR3 comprises 13 residues. The V and J ends lost 4 bases and 1 base respectively, with 7 bases between them. Germline CDR1 reads MGHRA; CDR2 reads YSYEKL. The CDR3 coding sequence is TGCGCCAGCAGCCCCAGAGTCCAAGAGACCCAGTACTTC. Translation: CASSPRVQETQYF.

This clone was detected only once. This sequence joins TRBV28 and TRBJ1-2; D gene unclear. The CDR3 has 12 amino acids. Germline V gene sequence: CDR1 MDHEN, CDR2 SYDVKM. The V and J ends lost 7 bases and 8 bases respectively, with 14 bases between them. DNA of the CDR3: TGTGCCAGCAAATGGGCCCGGGAAGGCTACACCTTC. It yields the protein CASKWAREGYTF.

The J gene is TRBJ2-3, the V gene TRBV9, with 9 bases identical to TRBD2. V lost 6 bases, J lost 3 bases, and 8 bases stayed unmatched. This CDR3 spans 15 amino acids. Germline loops: CDR1 SGDLS, CDR2 YYNGEE. CDR3 DNA: TGTGCCAGCACGTTTAGCGGGGGCTTGACAGATACGCAGTATTTT. Its protein is CASTFSGGLTDTQYF.

This chain connects TRBV4-2 to TRBJ2-2, with D hard to call. Germline V gene data show CDR1 as LGHNA and CDR2 as YNFKEQ. Between the trimmed V and J ends, which lost 3 bases and 4 bases, there was a span of 18 bases. This CDR3 has 17 amino acids. The CDR3 nucleotides read TGTGCCAGCAGCCAGGTGCCGAGCCGGGCAATCACCGGGGAGCTGTTTTTT. It translates to CASSQVPSRAITGELFF.

This chain uses TRBV10-3 with TRBJ2-2, with 11 bases identical to TRBD1. The V gene end was trimmed by 10 bases and the J gene end by 5 bases; junction bases not matched to a gene: 6. CDR3 size: 14 residues. Germline-derived CDR1 and CDR2 are ENHRY and SYGVKD. In DNA, the CDR3 is TGTGCCACCCAGGGACAGGGGGGGACCGGGGAGCTGTTTTTT. It is translated as CATQGQGGTGELFF.

The chain links TRBV19 to TRBJ1-6, with D tentatively TRBD1 (6 bases). CDR1 and CDR2 (germline): LNHDA, SQIVND (reference sequence). V dropped 10 bases and J dropped 4 bases, with 14 bases sitting between them. There are 14 residues in the CDR3. The CDR3 DNA is TGTGCCACTCAGGACAGAACTTATAATTCACCCCTCCACTTT. This translates into CATQDRTYNSPLHF. Looking up the rest from reference TRBV19 and TRBJ1-6 gives the full variable domain: DGGITQSPKYLFRKEGQNVTLSCEQNLNHDAMYWYRQDPGQGLRLIYYSQIVNDFQKGDIAEGYSVSREKKESFPLTVTSAQKNPTAFYLCATQDRTYNSPLHFGNGTRLTVT.

The chain couples TRBV5-6 to TRBJ2-5, with D possibly TRBD2 on 6 matching bases. Germline CDR1 is SGHDT and CDR2 is YYEEEE. The CDR3 is made up of 17 amino acids. The V gene lost 0 bases and the J gene lost 5 bases, with 20 bases spanning the gap. CDR3 amino acids: CASSLGRLWAGTETQYF. The DNA for the CDR3 is TGTGCCAGCAGCTTGGGGAGGCTATGGGCGGGGACGGAGACCCAGTACTTC. Full variable domain (rest looked up from reference TRBV5-6 and TRBJ2-5): DAGVTQSPTHLIKTRGQQVTLRCSPKSGHDTVSWYQQALGQGPQFIFQYYEEEERQRGNFPDRFSGHQFPNYSSELNVNALLLGDSALYLCASSLGRLWAGTETQYFGPGTRLLVL.

This clone occurred once. The chain carries TRBV6-5 and TRBJ2-6; D gene uncertain. This CDR3 comprises 14 residues. Germline V lookup: CDR1 MNHEY, CDR2 SVGAGI. Deletions cut 6 bases from V and 0 bases from J, with 6 bases between. The chain's CDR3 is CASSILSGANVLTF. CDR3 coding DNA: TGTGCCAGCAGCATACTCTCTGGGGCCAACGTCCTGACTTTC.

In the case of this clone: The same CDR3 also results from other DNA sequences found in this sample. V and J are TRBV6-1 and TRBJ1-2; a possible D gene is TRBD1 (6 bases). V was cut by 2 bases and J by 6 bases, with 16 bases left in between. The germline CDR1 and CDR2 sequences are MNHNS and SASEGT. CDR3 length: 15 residues. The CDR3 coding sequence is TGTGCCAGCAGTGAACCGGGGCAGGGGCTGAATGGCTACACCTTC. It specifies CASSEPGQGLNGYTF.

This clone was found once. V is TRBV30 and J is TRBJ1-2, with 7 bases lining up with TRBD1. The V segment lost 0 bases and the J segment 8 bases; nucleotides outside the gene matches: 9. Germline CDR1 and CDR2: GTSNPN and SVGIG (reference sequence). The CDR3 length is 14 residues. The CDR3 loop reads CAWSVQGLRAGYTF. The CDR3 coding sequence is TGTGCCTGGAGTGTACAGGGGTTGAGGGCGGGCTACACCTTC.

On this clone: Other DNA sequences in this sample translate to the same CDR3. This sequence joins TRBV7-8 and TRBJ1-2; D is uncertain. The CDR3 length is 13 residues. V was pared by 4 bases and J by 8 bases, with 14 bases between. Germline lookup yields CDR1 SGHVS and CDR2 FQNEAQ. The DNA for the CDR3 is TGTGCCAGCAGCTCTCCGGGTTTAGGGGGCTACACCTTC. Translating it yields CASSSPGLGGYTF.